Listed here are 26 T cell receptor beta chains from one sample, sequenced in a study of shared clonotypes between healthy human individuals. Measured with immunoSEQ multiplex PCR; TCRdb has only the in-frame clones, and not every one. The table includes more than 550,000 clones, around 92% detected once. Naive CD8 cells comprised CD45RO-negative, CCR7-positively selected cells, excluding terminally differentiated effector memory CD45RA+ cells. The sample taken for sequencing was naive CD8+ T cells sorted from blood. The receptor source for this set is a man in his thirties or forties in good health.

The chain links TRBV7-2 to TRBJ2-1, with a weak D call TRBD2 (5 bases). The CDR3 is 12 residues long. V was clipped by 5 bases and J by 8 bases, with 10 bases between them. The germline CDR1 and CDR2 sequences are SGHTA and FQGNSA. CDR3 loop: CASSLSGDEQFF. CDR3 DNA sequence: TGTGCCAGCAGCCTATCCGGGGATGAGCAGTTCTTC.

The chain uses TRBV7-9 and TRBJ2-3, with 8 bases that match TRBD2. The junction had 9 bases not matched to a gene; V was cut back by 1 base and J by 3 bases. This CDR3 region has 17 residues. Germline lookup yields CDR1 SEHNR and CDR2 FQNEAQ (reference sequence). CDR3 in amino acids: CASSLVSSGGGTDTQYF. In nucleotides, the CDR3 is TGTGCCAGCAGCTTAGTATCCTCGGGAGGGGGTACAGATACGCAGTATTTT.

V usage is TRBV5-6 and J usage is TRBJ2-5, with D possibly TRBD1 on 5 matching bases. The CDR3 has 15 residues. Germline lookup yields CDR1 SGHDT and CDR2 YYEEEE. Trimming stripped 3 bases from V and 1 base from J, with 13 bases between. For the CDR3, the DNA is TGTGCCAGCAGCTACGACGGACATCTCCAAGAGACCCAGTACTTC. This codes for CASSYDGHLQETQYF.

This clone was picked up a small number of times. DNA of the CDR3: TGTGCCAGCAGCCACTACCTGGGTAGTCAGCCCCAGCATTTT. As protein: CASSHYLGSQPQHF. The chain recombines TRBV27 with TRBJ1-5, with unresolved D. The germline V gene has CDR1 MNHEY and CDR2 SMNVEV (reference sequence). Trimming cost V 6 bases and J 6 bases, with 15 bases left between them. This CDR3 has 14 residues.

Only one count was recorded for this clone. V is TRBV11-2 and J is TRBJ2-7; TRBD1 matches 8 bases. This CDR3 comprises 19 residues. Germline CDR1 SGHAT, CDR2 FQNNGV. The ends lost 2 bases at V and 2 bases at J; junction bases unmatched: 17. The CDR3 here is CASSLPLPESDRAPYEQYF. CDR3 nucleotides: TGTGCCAGCAGCTTACCACTCCCAGAGTCGGACAGGGCGCCCTACGAGCAGTACTTC.

The CDR3 nucleotides read TGTGCCAGCAGCCAAAACCCCGCCTTAGGTCCGGAAAAACTGTTTTTT. Translation gives CASSQNPALGPEKLFF. The J gene is TRBJ1-4, the V gene TRBV4-2; no reliable D call. V lost 2 bases and J 8 bases, leaving 18 bases between the germline ends. Germline CDR1 is LGHNA and CDR2 is YNFKEQ. The CDR3 sequence is 16 residues long.

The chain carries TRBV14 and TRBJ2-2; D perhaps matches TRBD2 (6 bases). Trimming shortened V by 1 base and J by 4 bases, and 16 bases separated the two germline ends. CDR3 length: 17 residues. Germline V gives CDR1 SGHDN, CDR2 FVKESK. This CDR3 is CASSQVVGGGSTGELFF. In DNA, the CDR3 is TGTGCCAGCAGCCAAGTGGTGGGAGGTGGTAGCACCGGGGAGCTGTTTTTT.

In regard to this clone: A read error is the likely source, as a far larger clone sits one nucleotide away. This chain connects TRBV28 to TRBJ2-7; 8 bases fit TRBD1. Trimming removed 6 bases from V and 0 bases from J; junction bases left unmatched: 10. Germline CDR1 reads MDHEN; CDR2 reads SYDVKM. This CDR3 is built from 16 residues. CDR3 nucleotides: TGTGCCAGCAGCAGAACGACCGGGACAGGCTCCTACGAGCAGTACTTC. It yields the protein CASSRTTGTGSYEQYF.

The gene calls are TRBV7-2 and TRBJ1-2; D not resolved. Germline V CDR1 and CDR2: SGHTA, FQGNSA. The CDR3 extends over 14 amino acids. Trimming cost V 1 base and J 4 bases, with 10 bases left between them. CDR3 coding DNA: TGTGCCAGCAGCTTAGGTTCAGGCCGCTATGGCTACACCTTC. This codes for CASSLGSGRYGYTF. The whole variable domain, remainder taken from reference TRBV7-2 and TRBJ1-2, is GAGVSQSPSNKVTEKGKDVELRCDPISGHTALYWYRQSLGQGLEFLIYFQGNSAPDKSGLPSDRFSAERTGGSVSTLTIQRTQQEDSAVYLCASSLGSGRYGYTFGSGTRLTVV.

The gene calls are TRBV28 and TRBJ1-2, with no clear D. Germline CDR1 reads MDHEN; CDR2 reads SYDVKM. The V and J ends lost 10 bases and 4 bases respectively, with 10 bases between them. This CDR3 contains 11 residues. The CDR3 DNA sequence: TGTGCCACCGGGCAGTTCTATGGCTACACCTTC. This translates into CATGQFYGYTF.

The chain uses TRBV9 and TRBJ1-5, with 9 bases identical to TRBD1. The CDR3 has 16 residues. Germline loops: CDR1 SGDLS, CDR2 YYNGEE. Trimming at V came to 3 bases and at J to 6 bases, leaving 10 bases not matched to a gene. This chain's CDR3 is CASSAGDRERGQPQHF. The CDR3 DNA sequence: TGTGCCAGCAGCGCCGGGGACAGGGAGCGGGGTCAGCCCCAGCATTTT.

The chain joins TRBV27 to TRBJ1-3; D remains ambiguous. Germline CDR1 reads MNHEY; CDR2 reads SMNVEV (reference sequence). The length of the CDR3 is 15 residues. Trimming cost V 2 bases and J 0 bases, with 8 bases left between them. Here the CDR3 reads CASSLDGSSGNTIYF. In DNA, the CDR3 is TGTGCCAGCAGTTTAGACGGAAGCTCTGGAAACACCATATATTTT.

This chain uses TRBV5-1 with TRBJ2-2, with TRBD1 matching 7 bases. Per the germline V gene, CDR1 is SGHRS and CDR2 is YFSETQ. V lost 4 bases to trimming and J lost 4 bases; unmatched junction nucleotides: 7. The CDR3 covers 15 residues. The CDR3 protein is CASSPRQGITGELFF. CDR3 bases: TGCGCCAGCAGCCCTCGACAGGGCATCACCGGGGAGCTGTTTTTT.

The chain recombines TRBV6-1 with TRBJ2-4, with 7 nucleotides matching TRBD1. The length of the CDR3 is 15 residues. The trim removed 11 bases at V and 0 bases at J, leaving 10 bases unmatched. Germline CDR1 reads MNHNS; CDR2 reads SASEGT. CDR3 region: CAVKQGSLAKNIQYF. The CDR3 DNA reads TGTGCCGTCAAACAGGGGTCCCTAGCCAAAAACATTCAGTACTTC.

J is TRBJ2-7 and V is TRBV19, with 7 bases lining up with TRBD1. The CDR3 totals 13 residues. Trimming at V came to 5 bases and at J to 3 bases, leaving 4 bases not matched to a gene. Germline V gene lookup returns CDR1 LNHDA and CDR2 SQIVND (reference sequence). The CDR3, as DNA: TGTGCCAGTAGTCCGGGACAGAACTACGAGCAGTACTTC. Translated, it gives CASSPGQNYEQYF.

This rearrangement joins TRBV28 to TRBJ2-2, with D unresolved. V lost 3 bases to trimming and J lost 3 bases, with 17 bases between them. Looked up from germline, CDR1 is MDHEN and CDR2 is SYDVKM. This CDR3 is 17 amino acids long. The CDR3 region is CASSFSVRLLDTGELFF. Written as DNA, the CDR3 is TGTGCCAGCAGTTTTTCGGTTAGGCTATTGGACACCGGGGAGCTGTTTTTT.

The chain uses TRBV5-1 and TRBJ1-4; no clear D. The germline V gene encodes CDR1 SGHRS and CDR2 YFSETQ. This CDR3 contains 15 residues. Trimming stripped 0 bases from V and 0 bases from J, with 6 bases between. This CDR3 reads CASSLGASTNEKLFF. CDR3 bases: TGCGCCAGCAGCTTGGGGGCATCAACTAATGAAAAACTGTTTTTT. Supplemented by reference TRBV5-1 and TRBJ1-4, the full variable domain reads KAGVTQTPRYLIKTRGQQVTLSCSPISGHRSVSWYQQTPGQGLQFLFEYFSETQRNKGNFPGRFSGRQFSNSRSEMNVSTLELGDSALYLCASSLGASTNEKLFFGSGTQLSVL.

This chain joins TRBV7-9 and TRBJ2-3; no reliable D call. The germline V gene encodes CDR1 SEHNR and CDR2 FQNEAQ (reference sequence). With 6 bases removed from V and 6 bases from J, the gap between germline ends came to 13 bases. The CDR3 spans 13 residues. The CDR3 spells CASSYGLSDTQYF. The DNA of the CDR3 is TGTGCCAGCAGTTACGGCCTATCGGATACGCAGTATTTT.

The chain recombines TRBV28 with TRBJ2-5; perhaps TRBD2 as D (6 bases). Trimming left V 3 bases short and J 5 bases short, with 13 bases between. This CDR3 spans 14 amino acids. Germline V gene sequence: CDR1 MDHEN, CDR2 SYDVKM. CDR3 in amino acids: CASSLYSRGETQYF. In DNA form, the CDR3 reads TGTGCCAGCAGTTTGTACTCACGGGGGGAGACCCAGTACTTC.

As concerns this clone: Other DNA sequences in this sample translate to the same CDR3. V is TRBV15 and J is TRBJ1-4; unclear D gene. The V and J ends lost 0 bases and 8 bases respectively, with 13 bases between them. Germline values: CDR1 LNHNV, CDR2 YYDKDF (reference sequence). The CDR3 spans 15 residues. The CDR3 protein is CATSRDRVGNEKLFF. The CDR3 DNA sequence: TGTGCCACCAGCAGAGATCGAGTGGGGAACGAAAAACTGTTTTTT.

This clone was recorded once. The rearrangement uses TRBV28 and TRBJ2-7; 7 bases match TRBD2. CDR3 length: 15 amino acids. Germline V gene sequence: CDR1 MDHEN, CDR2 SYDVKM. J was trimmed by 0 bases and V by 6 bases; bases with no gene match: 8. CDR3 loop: CASSPASGGSYEQYF. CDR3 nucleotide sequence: TGTGCCAGCAGCCCAGCCTCGGGGGGCTCCTACGAGCAGTACTTC.

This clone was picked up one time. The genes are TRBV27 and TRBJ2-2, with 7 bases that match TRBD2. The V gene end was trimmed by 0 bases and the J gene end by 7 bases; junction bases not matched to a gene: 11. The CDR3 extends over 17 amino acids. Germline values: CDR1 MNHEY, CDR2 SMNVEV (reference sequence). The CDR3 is CASSLSPSESGDGELFF. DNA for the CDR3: TGTGCCAGCAGTTTATCCCCTAGCGAAAGCGGGGACGGGGAGCTGTTTTTT.

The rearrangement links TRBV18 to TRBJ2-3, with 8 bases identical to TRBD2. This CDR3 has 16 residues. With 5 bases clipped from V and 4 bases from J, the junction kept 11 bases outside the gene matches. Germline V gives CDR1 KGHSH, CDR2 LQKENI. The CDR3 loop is CASSSIKREPPDTQYF. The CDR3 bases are TGTGCCAGCTCATCAATCAAGCGGGAGCCCCCAGATACGCAGTATTTT.

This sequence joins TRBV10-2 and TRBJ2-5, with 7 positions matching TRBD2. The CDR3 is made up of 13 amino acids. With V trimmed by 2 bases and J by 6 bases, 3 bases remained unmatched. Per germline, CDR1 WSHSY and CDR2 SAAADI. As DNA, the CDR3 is TGCGCCAGCAGTGAGGGACTAGAGCAGACCCAGTACTTC. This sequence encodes CASSEGLEQTQYF.

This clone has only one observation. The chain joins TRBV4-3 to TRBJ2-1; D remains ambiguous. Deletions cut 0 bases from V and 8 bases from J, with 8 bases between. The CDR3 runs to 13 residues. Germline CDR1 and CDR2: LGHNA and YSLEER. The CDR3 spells CASSQDIRHEQFF. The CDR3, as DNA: TGCGCCAGCAGCCAAGATATCAGGCATGAGCAGTTCTTC.

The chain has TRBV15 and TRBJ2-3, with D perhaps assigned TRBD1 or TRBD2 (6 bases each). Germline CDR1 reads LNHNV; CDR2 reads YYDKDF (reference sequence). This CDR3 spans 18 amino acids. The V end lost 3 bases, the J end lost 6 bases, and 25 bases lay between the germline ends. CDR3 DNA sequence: TGTGCCACCAGCAGGACACCCCCAAGGGGGGACCTAAGGGATACGCAGTATTTT. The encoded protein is CATSRTPPRGDLRDTQYF.